This T cell receptor beta chain was sequenced during a study of blood T cells in healthy people across ages. V was clipped by 3 bases and J by 7 bases; unmatched bases: 10. Germline-derived CDR1 and CDR2 are SQVTM and ANQGSEA. The CDR3 consists of 14 residues. A sample-barcoded 5' primer and a J-beta primer mix were used in a second PCR of roughly 6 to 12 cycles. TCRdb redid the calling of the 5' RACE reads with MiXCR, one entry per CDR3 protein. Among about 650,000 distinct CDR3 sequences listed, over 40% were seen once. This sequence joins TRBV29-1 and TRBJ2-3, with TRBD2 matching over 7 bases. The sample was blood. The clonotype comes from a woman older than 75 in good health. The CDR3 here is CSVDATSRVNTQYF. For the CDR3, the DNA is TGCAGCGTTGATGCGACTAGCAGGGTAAATACGCAGTATTTT.